This TCR beta chain stems from a study of T cells in Graves' hyperthyroidism and ophthalmopathy. This clonotype has a count of ten or more. Its matching antigen is unknown. Amplification yielded TCR beta CDR3 regions, with RNA transcripts as the source. HTBI primers drove first-round RT-PCR of the TCR CDR3. TCRdb fed the multiplex PCR reads into MiXCR, producing one record per CDR3 protein. The sample has hundreds of thousands of distinct CDR3 sequences, roughly 14% seen once; the top ten hold roughly an eighth. Inclusion characteristics of ophthalmopathy patients comprised a Clinical Activity Score of at least 3, a NOSPECS grade of at least 4, and duration under 3 months. The study left out patients who had uncontrolled infection, other autoimmune disease, pregnancy or lactation. CDR3 size: 14 residues. The germline V gene encodes CDR1 SGHRS and CDR2 YFSETQ. The V end was cut by 6 bases, the J end by 5 bases, with 16 bases between.

Whole-study results and caveats: The blood repertoire included most of the expanded thyroid clonotypes above 0.001.

The sequenced material came from blood. The chain recombines TRBV5-1 with TRBJ2-3; TRBD2 might be the D (6 bases). This TCR was sampled from a man aged 18 to 30 with Graves' ophthalmopathy. The CDR3 region has the DNA TGCGCCAGCACCCGGGGGACCTCGGGAGATACGCAGTATTTT. Its translation is CASTRGTSGDTQYF.